This TCR beta chain is from a study of blood T cell repertoires in COVID-19. Profiling relied on immunoSEQ multiplex PCR, and the TCRdb table lists in-frame clones only, not all of them. This table holds fewer than 300,000 clones, approximately 86% found once. The trim removed 3 bases at V and 5 bases at J, leaving 5 bases unmatched. The CDR3 is 15 residues long. The V gene's germline CDR1 is MNHEY and CDR2 SVGAGI. The receptor was isolated from a woman in her late teens or twenties with acute or convalescent COVID-19. This chain connects TRBV6-5 to TRBJ2-2; 8 bases agree with TRBD1. Sequenced: peripheral blood. The CDR3 loop reads CASSYARGLTGELFF. CDR3 nucleotide sequence: TGTGCCAGCAGTTATGCCAGGGGGCTAACCGGGGAGCTGTTTTTT.